This T cell receptor beta chain is drawn from a study of blood T cell repertoires in COVID-19. Sequencing used immunoSEQ multiplex PCR; TCRdb keeps in-frame clones, though not all of them. This sample has 200,000 or so clones; 86% occur once, and the top ten carry 3.5% to 4.5%. Germline V CDR1 and CDR2: MNHEY, SMNVEV (reference sequence). Trimming pared 5 bases from V and 3 bases from J, leaving 6 bases between. The CDR3 contains 12 residues. Sequencing was carried out using PBMCs or T cells enriched from blood (not recorded which). The chain recombines TRBV27 with TRBJ2-3, with D hard to call. The TCR originated in a woman between 35 and 50 years old with acute COVID-19. The CDR3 DNA reads as TGTGCCAGCAGTACAAAAACAGATACGCAGTATTTT. The encoded protein is CASSTKTDTQYF.